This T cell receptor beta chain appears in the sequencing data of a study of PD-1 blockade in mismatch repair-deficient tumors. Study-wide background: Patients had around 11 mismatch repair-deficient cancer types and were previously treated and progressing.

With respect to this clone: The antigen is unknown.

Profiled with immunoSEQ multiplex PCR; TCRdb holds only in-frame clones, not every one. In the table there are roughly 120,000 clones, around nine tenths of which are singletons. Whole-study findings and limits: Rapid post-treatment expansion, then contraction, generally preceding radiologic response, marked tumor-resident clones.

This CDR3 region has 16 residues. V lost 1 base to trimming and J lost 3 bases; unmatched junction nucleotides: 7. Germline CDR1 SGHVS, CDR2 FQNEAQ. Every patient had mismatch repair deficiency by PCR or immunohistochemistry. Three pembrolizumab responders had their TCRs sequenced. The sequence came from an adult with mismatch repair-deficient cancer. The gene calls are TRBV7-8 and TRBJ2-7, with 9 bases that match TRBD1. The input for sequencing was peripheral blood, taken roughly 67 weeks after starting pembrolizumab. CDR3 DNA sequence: TGTGCCAGCAGCTTAGTCTCCTGGGACAGGGACTACGAGCAGTACTTC. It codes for CASSLVSWDRDYEQYF.